These T cell receptor beta chains were read from a single sample in a study of blood T cells in healthy people across ages. TCRdb reprocessed the 5' RACE reads via MiXCR and lists one record per CDR3 protein. Of fewer than 800,000 distinct CDR3 sequences in the sample, approximately 50% were seen once. The sample comprised blood. Every receptor here comes from a woman aged 55-69 years in good health. The CDR3 runs from the conserved cysteine through the conserved F or W. Fields, in order: D gene, J gene, V gene, CDR3 length, clone size, CDR3 DNA, CDR3 protein. The D gene is left open where the match is weak. Some rows mark clone size as missing; the rest say once, few, many or name a class of expanded clone.

>-|TRBJ2-5|TRBV9|15|once
TGTGCCAGCAGCGCCAGGGGGGGTCGCCAAGAGACCCAGTACTTC
CASSARGGRQETQYF
>TRBD1|TRBJ1-1|TRBV2|14|-
TGTGCCAGCAGGGAGACAGGGGAGGAAACTGAAGCTTTCTTT
CASRETGEETEAFF
>TRBD2|TRBJ2-1|TRBV25-1|14|-
TGTACCAGCAGTTTGGCGGGAGGGCACAATGAGCAGTTCTTC
CTSSLAGGHNEQFF
>-|TRBJ2-5|TRBV4-1|19|-
TGCGCCAGCAGCCAAGGGTATAGCTGGGGAGCGACTATTCAAGAGACCCAGTACTTC
CASSQGYSWGATIQETQYF
>TRBD2|TRBJ2-7|TRBV20-1|11|-
TGCAGTGGCGGGAGTAAGGACGAGCAGTACTTC
CSGGSKDEQYF
>-|TRBJ2-1|TRBV28|13|few
TGTGCCAGCAGTTCTCACTACTACAATGAGCAGTTCTTC
CASSSHYYNEQFF
>-|TRBJ1-5|TRBV2|15|few
TGTGCCAGCAGTGTGGAGAGGGGTAGCAATCAGCCCCAGCATTTT
CASSVERGSNQPQHF
>-|TRBJ2-1|TRBV29-1|14|few
TGCAGCGCAACGTTAAGAGGAGCCTACAATGAGCAGTTCTTC
CSATLRGAYNEQFF
>-|TRBJ2-5|TRBV5-1|14|-
TGCGCCAGCAGCTTACTCAGCCAGGGGGAGACCCAGTACTTC
CASSLLSQGETQYF
>-|TRBJ1-1|TRBV29-1|14|-
TGCAGCTCCCGGCCGACCGACGGGTATACTGAAGCTTTCTTT
CSSRPTDGYTEAFF
>TRBD1|TRBJ1-4|TRBV12-3/TRBV12-4|15|-
TGTGCCAGCCGCACCCAGGGGGCGGGTAATGAAAAACTGTTTTTT
CASRTQGAGNEKLFF
>TRBD1|TRBJ2-1|TRBV4-2|12|-
TGTGCCAGCAGCTACAGGGGTGATGAGCAGTTCTTC
CASSYRGDEQFF
>TRBD1|TRBJ1-2|TRBV27|14|once
TGTGCCAGCAGTCCTCGGGACAGACTGGGGGGCTACACCTTC
CASSPRDRLGGYTF
>-|TRBJ2-7|TRBV10-3|14|-
TGTGCCATCAGTGAGTCGATGGGGCGCAACGAGCAGTACTTC
CAISESMGRNEQYF
>TRBD1|TRBJ1-3|TRBV3-1|16|-
TGTGCCAGCAGCCTCGGGACAGGGACCTTTGGAAACACCATATATTTT
CASSLGTGTFGNTIYF
>TRBD2|TRBJ2-1|TRBV6-2/TRBV6-3|17|-
TGTGCCAGCAGCCGACTACCAGCGGGAGGTTCCTACAATGAGCAGTTCTTC
CASSRLPAGGSYNEQFF
>TRBD2|TRBJ2-7|TRBV4-2|18|-
TGTGCCAGCAGCCAATGGGAAATTAGCGGGGTCTCCTACAATGAGCAGTACTTC
CASSQWEISGVSYNEQYF
>TRBD2|TRBJ2-1|TRBV9|15|-
TGTGCCAGCAGCGTTAGCGGGACCTCCTACAATGAGCAGTTCTTC
CASSVSGTSYNEQFF
>-|TRBJ2-7|TRBV19|14|-
TGTGCCAGTAGTTCCCGGGACATTGACTACGAGCAGTACTTC
CASSSRDIDYEQYF
>-|TRBJ2-1|TRBV20-1|16|-
TGCAGTGCTAGAATACTGACTAGTCCCGCTTACAATGAGCAGTTCTTC
CSARILTSPAYNEQFF
>TRBD2|TRBJ2-1|TRBV6-2/TRBV6-3|18|few
TGTGCCAGCAAGGGAGGGGAGGGCCGGGGTAGCAGCTACAATGAGCAGTTCTTC
CASKGGEGRGSSYNEQFF
>-|TRBJ2-7|TRBV28|15|few
TGTGCCAGCAGTCCCCCGAAATCTTTGGGAAGCGAGCAGTACTTC
CASSPPKSLGSEQYF
>TRBD2|TRBJ2-5|TRBV7-2|17|many
TGTGCCAGCAGCTTAGCGCCAGCGGGAGGGTTGAGAGAGACCCAGTACTTC
CASSLAPAGGLRETQYF
>TRBD1|TRBJ1-2|TRBV18|14|-
TGTGCCAGCTCACCTTTGGACAGGGGATCTGGCTACACCTTC
CASSPLDRGSGYTF
>-|TRBJ1-6|TRBV12-3/TRBV12-4|16|-
TGTGCCAGCAGTTTAGCCCGGGTTATTCGTAATTCACCCCTCCACTTT
CASSLARVIRNSPLHF
>-|TRBJ2-5|TRBV20-1|15|-
TGCAGTGCTAGAGGCCTCGGCGGCTTACTAGAGACCCAGTACTTC
CSARGLGGLLETQYF
>-|TRBJ1-4|TRBV2|15|-
TGTGCCAGTCGAAAGCAGACAGGCTACGATGAAAAACTGTTTTTT
CASRKQTGYDEKLFF
>-|TRBJ2-7|TRBV21-1|17|-
TGTGCCAGCAGCAAAGGAGAGGGCAGGGAAGGTGCATACGAGCAGTACTTC
CASSKGEGREGAYEQYF